Sequencing of this T cell receptor beta chain was carried out in a study of T cells in Graves' hyperthyroidism and ophthalmopathy. Study-level background: Staff took peripheral blood when the initial diagnosis was made, before any treatment began. Study conclusions and caveats: Ophthalmopathy and stable hyperthyroidism were told apart by a 13 V-J model.

A word on this clonotype: Its cognate antigen is unknown.

The ends lost 6 bases at V and 0 bases at J; junction bases unmatched: 10. From germline, CDR1 is LNHDA and CDR2 SQIVND (reference sequence). The CDR3 contains 17 residues. TCR beta CDR3 region amplification was performed from RNA transcripts. With the HTBI primer set, the TCR CDR3 went through a first round of RT-PCR. MiXCR, run by TCRdb on the multiplex PCR reads, gives a single entry per CDR3 protein. The table records 550,000 to 600,000 distinct CDR3 sequences, 13% to 15% of them present only once. PBMCs were collected from an approximately 9.4 ml volume of fresh peripheral blood. The sample was blood. V is TRBV19 and J is TRBJ2-4; TRBD1 aligns across 8 bases. This TCR was sampled from a woman in her late teens or twenties with Graves' ophthalmopathy. This CDR3 reads CASSRDRPTLAKNIQYF. The CDR3 DNA follows: TGTGCCAGTAGCCGGGACAGGCCAACCCTAGCCAAAAACATTCAGTACTTC.